Listed below are T cell receptor beta chains from one sample, sequenced in a study of human T cells and chemical hapten exposure. A single record per CDR3 protein comes from TCRdb applying MiXCR to the RACE reads. The sample lists about 290,000 distinct CDR3 sequences; just under 8% were seen once. The sequencing used whole blood, collected in connection with sensitization to the hapten diphenylcyclopropenone (DPC). The receptors stem from a man aged 18 to 35 with alopecia areata. Some clones in this sample may be carry-over from other donors' samples. The CDR3 runs from the conserved cysteine through the conserved F or W. Fields, in order: clone size, D gene, V gene, J gene, CDR3 protein, CDR3 DNA. D genes are given only for firm matches. A row's size may be missing; if present it is once, few, many or a size class.

size: few
D: .
V: TRBV28
J: TRBJ2-4
CDR3: CASSFTGIRAKNIQYF
DNA: TGTGCCAGCAGTTTCACAGGGATCCGGGCCAAAAACATTCAGTACTTC

size: few
D: .
V: TRBV10-3
J: TRBJ2-3
CDR3: CATEHAASTDTQYF
DNA: TGTGCCACCGAGCACGCTGCTAGCACAGATACGCAGTATTTT

size: once
D: .
V: TRBV5-6
J: TRBJ2-5
CDR3: CASNFGDTQETQYF
DNA: TGTGCCAGCAACTTCGGGGACACCCAAGAGACCCAGTACTTC

size: .
D: TRBD1
V: TRBV7-2
J: TRBJ1-4
CDR3: CASSWRTGTLEKLFF
DNA: TGTGCCAGCAGCTGGCGGACAGGGACACTAGAAAAACTGTTTTTT

size: .
D: .
V: TRBV28
J: TRBJ2-7
CDR3: CASSSPLHTYYEQYF
DNA: TGTGCCAGCAGTTCCCCGTTACACACCTACTACGAGCAGTACTTC

size: .
D: .
V: TRBV7-9
J: TRBJ2-3
CDR3: CASSPWAGEADTQYF
DNA: TGTGCCAGCAGCCCTTGGGCTGGGGAGGCAGATACGCAGTATTTT

size: few
D: .
V: TRBV3-1
J: TRBJ1-4
CDR3: CASSQSEKLFF
DNA: TGTGCCAGCAGCCAGAGCGAAAAACTGTTTTTT

size: many
D: .
V: TRBV10-3
J: TRBJ1-5
CDR3: CAISEGGNNQPQHF
DNA: TGTGCCATCAGTGAAGGGGGAAACAATCAGCCCCAGCATTTT

size: few
D: .
V: TRBV6-2/TRBV6-3
J: TRBJ2-1
CDR3: CASSARGVPINEQFF
DNA: TGTGCCAGCAGCGCTAGGGGGGTCCCTATCAATGAGCAGTTCTTC

size: .
D: .
V: TRBV7-9
J: TRBJ1-2
CDR3: CASSSAEAERAFYGYTF
DNA: TGTGCCAGCAGCTCAGCGGAGGCAGAGCGCGCCTTCTATGGCTACACCTTC

size: many
D: .
V: TRBV10-3
J: TRBJ1-2
CDR3: CAISVGSSNGYTF
DNA: TGTGCCATCAGTGTAGGGTCGTCTAATGGCTACACCTTC

size: .
D: .
V: TRBV5-4
J: TRBJ1-6
CDR3: CASSPGTLHNSPLHF
DNA: TGTGCCAGCAGCCCAGGGACCCTCCATAATTCACCCCTCCACTTT

size: many
D: .
V: TRBV28
J: TRBJ1-1
CDR3: CASSLLPLINTEAFF
DNA: TGTGCCAGCAGTTTACTCCCCCTAATTAACACTGAAGCTTTCTTT

size: many
D: .
V: TRBV28
J: TRBJ2-3
CDR3: CASSLWGSTDTQYF
DNA: TGTGCCAGCAGTTTGTGGGGTAGCACAGATACGCAGTATTTT

size: few
D: TRBD1
V: TRBV24-1
J: TRBJ1-1
CDR3: CATSVDRGNTEAFF
DNA: TGTGCCACCAGTGTTGACAGGGGGAACACTGAAGCTTTCTTT

size: .
D: .
V: TRBV20-1
J: TRBJ2-3
CDR3: CSARVGGTDTQYF
DNA: TGCAGTGCTAGAGTGGGAGGCACAGATACGCAGTATTTT

size: many
D: .
V: TRBV5-6
J: TRBJ2-3
CDR3: CASSLTGSGTDTQYF
DNA: TGTGCCAGCAGCCTTACAGGGTCAGGCACAGATACGCAGTATTTT

size: .
D: .
V: TRBV4-3
J: TRBJ1-1
CDR3: CASSHTQNTEAFF
DNA: TGCGCCAGCAGCCATACCCAGAACACTGAAGCTTTCTTT

size: .
D: .
V: TRBV4-3
J: TRBJ2-1
CDR3: CASRKGVARGDEQFF
DNA: TGCGCCAGCAGAAAGGGAGTTGCCCGTGGGGATGAGCAGTTCTTC

size: .
D: .
V: TRBV11-2
J: TRBJ2-3
CDR3: CASSLDGLPSTDTQYF
DNA: TGTGCCAGCAGCTTAGATGGCCTGCCTAGCACAGATACGCAGTATTTT

size: .
D: .
V: TRBV4-3
J: TRBJ2-1
CDR3: CASSQGSIWNEQFF
DNA: TGCGCCAGCAGCCAAGGTTCCATATGGAATGAGCAGTTCTTC

size: .
D: .
V: TRBV14
J: TRBJ1-1
CDR3: CASRALNTEAFF
DNA: TGTGCCAGCCGAGCGTTGAACACTGAAGCTTTCTTT

size: .
D: TRBD2
V: TRBV6-4
J: TRBJ2-3
CDR3: CASSVRGDGDTQYF
DNA: TGTGCCAGCAGTGTCCGGGGGGATGGAGATACGCAGTATTTT

size: .
D: .
V: TRBV19
J: TRBJ1-4
CDR3: CASSVHSENEKLFF
DNA: TGTGCCAGTAGTGTGCACTCCGAGAATGAAAAACTGTTTTTT

size: many
D: .
V: TRBV27
J: TRBJ1-5
CDR3: CASSLGSLPPQHF
DNA: TGTGCCAGCAGTTTGGGGTCGCTCCCGCCCCAGCATTTT

size: .
D: .
V: TRBV12-3/TRBV12-4
J: TRBJ1-6
CDR3: CASKQGSGNYNSPLHF
DNA: TGTGCCAGCAAGCAGGGGTCGGGAAACTATAATTCACCCCTCCACTTT

size: few
D: .
V: TRBV10-3
J: TRBJ1-1
CDR3: CAIRGGSRNGTEAFF
DNA: TGTGCCATCAGGGGGGGATCCCGCAACGGCACTGAAGCTTTCTTT